The sequence of this T cell receptor (beta chain) was determined in a study of chemoradiotherapy in HPV16-positive cancers. The wider study: Candidate HPV-specific clones and shared TCR motifs came from a couple of HPV16-positive patients. General observations from the study: Candidate HPV-specific clones and E7-related TCR motifs grew in tumor during treatment. For HPV16-positive patients, expanding HPV-responsive T cells associated with longer recurrence-free survival. The functional HPV-specific definition rests on just a couple of HPV16-positive patients.

As concerns this clone: The antigen is undetermined.

CDR1 MNHEY and CDR2 SMNVEV come from the germline V gene (reference sequence). This CDR3 region has 13 residues. V lost 5 bases, J lost 8 bases, and 15 bases lay in between. Sequencing used immunoSEQ multiplex PCR; TCRdb keeps in-frame clones, though not all of them. The sample consists of around 5,800 clones, approximately 86% of them appearing once. The chain carries TRBV27 and TRBJ1-2, with D perhaps TRBD1 (5 bases). This clonotype originated in a human donor with HPV-associated anogenital cancer. This specimen was tumor tissue, taken from a patient who underwent chemoradiotherapy. DNA of the CDR3: TGTGCCAGCAGTACAGGCGGGGCAGGGGGCTACACCTTC. Translated: CASSTGGAGGYTF.